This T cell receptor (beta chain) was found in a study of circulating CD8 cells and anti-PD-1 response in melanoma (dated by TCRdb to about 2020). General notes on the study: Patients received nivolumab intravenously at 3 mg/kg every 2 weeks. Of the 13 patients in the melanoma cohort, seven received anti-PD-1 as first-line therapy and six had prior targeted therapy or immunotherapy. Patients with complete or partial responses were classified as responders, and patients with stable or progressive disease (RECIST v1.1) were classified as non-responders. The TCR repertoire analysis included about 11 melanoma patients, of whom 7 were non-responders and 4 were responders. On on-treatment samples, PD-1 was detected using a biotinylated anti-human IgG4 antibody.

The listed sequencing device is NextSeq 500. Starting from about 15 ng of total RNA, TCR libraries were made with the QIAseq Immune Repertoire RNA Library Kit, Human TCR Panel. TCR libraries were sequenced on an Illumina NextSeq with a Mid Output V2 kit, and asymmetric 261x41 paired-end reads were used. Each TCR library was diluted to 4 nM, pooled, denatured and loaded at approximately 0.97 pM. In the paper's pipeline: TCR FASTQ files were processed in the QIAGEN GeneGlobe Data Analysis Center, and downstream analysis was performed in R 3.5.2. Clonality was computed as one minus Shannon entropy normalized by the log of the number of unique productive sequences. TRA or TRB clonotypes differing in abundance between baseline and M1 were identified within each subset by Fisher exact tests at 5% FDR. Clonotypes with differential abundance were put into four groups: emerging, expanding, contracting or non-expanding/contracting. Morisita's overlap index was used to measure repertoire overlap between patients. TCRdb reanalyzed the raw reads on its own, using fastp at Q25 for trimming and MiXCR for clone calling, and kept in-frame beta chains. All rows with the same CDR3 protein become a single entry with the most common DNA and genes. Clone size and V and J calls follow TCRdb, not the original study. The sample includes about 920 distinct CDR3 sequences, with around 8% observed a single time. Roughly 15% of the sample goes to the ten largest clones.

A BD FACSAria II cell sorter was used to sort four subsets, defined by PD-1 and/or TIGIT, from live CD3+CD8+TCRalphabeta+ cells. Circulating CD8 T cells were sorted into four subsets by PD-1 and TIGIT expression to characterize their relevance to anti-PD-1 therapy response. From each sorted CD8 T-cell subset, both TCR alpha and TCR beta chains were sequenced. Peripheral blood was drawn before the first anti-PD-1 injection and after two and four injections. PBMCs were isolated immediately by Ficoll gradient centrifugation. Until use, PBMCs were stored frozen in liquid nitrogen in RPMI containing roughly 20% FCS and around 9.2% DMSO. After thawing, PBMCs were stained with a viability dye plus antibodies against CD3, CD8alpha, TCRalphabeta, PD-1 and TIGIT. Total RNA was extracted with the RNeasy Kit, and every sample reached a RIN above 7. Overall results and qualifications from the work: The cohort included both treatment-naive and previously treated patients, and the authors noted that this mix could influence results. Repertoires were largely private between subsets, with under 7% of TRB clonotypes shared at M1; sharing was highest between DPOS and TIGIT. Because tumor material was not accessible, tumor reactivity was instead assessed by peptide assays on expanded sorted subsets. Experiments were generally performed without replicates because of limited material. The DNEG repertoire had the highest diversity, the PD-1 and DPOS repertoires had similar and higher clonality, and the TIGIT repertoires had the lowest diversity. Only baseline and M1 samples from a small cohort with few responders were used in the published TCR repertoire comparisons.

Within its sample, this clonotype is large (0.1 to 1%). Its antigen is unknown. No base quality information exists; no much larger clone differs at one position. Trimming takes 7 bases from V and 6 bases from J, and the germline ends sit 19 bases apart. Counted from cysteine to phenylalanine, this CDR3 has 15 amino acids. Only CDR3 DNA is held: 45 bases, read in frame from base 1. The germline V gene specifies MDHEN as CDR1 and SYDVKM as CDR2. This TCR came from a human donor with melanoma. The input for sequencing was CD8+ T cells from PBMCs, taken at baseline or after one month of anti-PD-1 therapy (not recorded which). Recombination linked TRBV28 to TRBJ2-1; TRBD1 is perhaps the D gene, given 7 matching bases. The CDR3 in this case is CASTSGQGGLNEQFF. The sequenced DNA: TGTGCCAGCACCTCTGGGCAGGGGGGTCTCAATGAGCAGTTCTTC. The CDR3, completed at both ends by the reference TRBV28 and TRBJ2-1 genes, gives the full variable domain DVKVTQSSRYLVKRTGEKVFLECVQDMDHENMFWYRQDPGLGLRLIYFSYDVKMKEKGDIPEGYSVSREKKERFSLILESASTNQTSMYLCASTSGQGGLNEQFFGPGTRLTVL.